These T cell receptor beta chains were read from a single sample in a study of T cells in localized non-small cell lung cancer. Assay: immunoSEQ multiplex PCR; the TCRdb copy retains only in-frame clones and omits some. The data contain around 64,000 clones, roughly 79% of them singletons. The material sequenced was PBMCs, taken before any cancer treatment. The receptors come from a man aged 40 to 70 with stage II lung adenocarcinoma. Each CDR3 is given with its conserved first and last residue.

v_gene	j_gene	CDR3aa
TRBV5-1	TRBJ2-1	CASSPRTSGGSEQFF
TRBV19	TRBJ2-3	CASSRGGSADTQYF
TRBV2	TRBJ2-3	CASTLDSSVPDTQYF
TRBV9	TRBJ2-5	CASSVGLAGGVRGETQYF
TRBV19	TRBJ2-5	CASSTNQAGRETQYF
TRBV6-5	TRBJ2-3	CASRRPGQGSNTQYF
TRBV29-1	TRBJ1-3	CSGGTEYGNTIYF
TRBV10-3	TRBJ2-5	CAISRGETQYF
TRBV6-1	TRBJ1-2	CASSEGYGYTF
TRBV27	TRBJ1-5	CASRPGTHSNQPQHF
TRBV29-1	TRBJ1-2	CSAEPGVNYGYTF
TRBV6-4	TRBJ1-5	CASSASVNQPQHF
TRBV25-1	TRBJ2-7	CASSAYHEQYF
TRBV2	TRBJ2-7	CASSEYNEQYF
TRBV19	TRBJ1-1	CASSQQGGTEAFF
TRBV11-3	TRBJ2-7	CASSPTSGSDEQYF
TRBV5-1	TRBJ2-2	CASSFSLAGPGTGELFF
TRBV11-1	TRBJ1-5	CASSRSSNQPQHF
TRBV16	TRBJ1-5	CASSQWIDRGFLNQPQHF
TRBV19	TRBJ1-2	CASSPSGNYGYTF
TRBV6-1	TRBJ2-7	CASSEIGRSYEQYF
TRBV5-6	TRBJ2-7	CASSPRGPRNEQYF
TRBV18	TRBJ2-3	CASSPRRVSTDTQYF
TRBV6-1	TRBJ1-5	CASSEAQRSPQHF
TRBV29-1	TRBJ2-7	CSISPRLAGGTEGEQYF
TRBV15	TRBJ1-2	CATSTRTGEDYGYTF
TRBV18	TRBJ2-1	CASSPRGGSYNEQFF
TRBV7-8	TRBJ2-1	CASSLVVGGASSYNEQFF
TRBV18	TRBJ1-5	CASSENRGDQPQHF
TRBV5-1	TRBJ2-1	CASSLSTSGNRGEQFF
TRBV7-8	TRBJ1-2	CASSERGAPGYTF
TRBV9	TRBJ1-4	CASSNGQGAGEKLFF
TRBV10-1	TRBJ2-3	CASSEIAGGPKDTQYF
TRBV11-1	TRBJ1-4	CASSFGNEKLFF
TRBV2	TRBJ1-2	CASSVGRYYGYTF
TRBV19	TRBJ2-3	CASSIDLGTTDTQYF
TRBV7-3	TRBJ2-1	CASSFTDYNEQFF
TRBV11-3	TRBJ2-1	CASSLVQGEQFF
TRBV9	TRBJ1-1	CASSVQGMNTEAFF
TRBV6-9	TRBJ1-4	CASRHRGLEEKLFF
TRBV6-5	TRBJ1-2	CASSLGYNYGYTF
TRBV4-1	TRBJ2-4	CASSQDRRGMRNIQYF
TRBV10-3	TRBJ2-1	CAIRSSGSSYNEQFF
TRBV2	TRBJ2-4	CASSEVQGGQYF
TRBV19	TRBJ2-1	CASSTSGGTYNEQFF
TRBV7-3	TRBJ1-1	CASSLQENTEAFF
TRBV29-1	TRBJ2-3	CSVVQSTDTQYF
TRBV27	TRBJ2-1	CASSPQTSGLTYNEQFF